A selection of T cell receptor beta chains follows, all from one sample in a study of blood T cell repertoires in COVID-19. Measured with immunoSEQ multiplex PCR; TCRdb has only the in-frame clones, and not every one. The sample holds some 390,000 clones, roughly 91% seen once. Sequences were obtained from PBMCs or T cells enriched from blood (not recorded which). These receptor sequences come from a woman in her twenties or thirties who had recovered from COVID-19. CDR3s include the opening cysteine and the closing phenylalanine or tryptophan. The D gene is left open where the match is weak. Where a row states a size, it is once, few, many or the class of an expanded clone; other rows omit it.

TRBD1	once	TRBV11-2	TRBJ1-1	CASSPRTGAENTEAFF	TGTGCCAGCAGCCCTAGGACAGGGGCAGAGAACACTGAAGCTTTCTTT
.	.	TRBV7-9	TRBJ1-1	CASSLGWADEAFF	TGTGCCAGCAGCTTAGGATGGGCAGATGAAGCTTTCTTT
.	few	TRBV2	TRBJ2-7	CASSEAGWAGSTYEQYF	TGTGCCAGCAGTGAAGCGGGGTGGGCAGGGTCTACCTACGAGCAGTACTTC
.	once	TRBV11-1	TRBJ1-1	CASSLGSVNTEAFF	TGTGCCAGCAGCTTAGGGTCGGTGAACACTGAAGCTTTCTTT
.	.	TRBV11-2	TRBJ2-7	CASTNRGRGSYEQYF	TGTGCCAGCACAAATAGGGGGCGGGGCTCCTACGAGCAGTACTTC
TRBD1	.	TRBV27	TRBJ2-2	CASSPTGTGANGELFF	TGTGCCAGCAGCCCCACCGGGACAGGGGCGAATGGGGAGCTGTTTTTT
.	.	TRBV21-1	TRBJ2-1	CASSRPGAGSSYNEQFF	TGTGCCAGCAGTCGCCCTGGGGCCGGGAGCTCCTACAATGAGCAGTTCTTC
TRBD2	.	TRBV7-9	TRBJ2-2	CASVARLAGLSGELFF	TGTGCCAGCGTTGCTCGGCTAGCGGGACTTTCCGGGGAGCTGTTTTTT
.	.	TRBV7-3	TRBJ1-5	CASSMTRGQPQHF	TGTGCCAGCAGCATGACACGGGGGCAGCCCCAGCATTTT
.	.	TRBV12-3/TRBV12-4	TRBJ1-5	CASSLGPGQPQHF	TGTGCCAGCAGTTTAGGGCCGGGTCAGCCCCAGCATTTT
TRBD2	.	TRBV7-2	TRBJ2-7	CASSLVGGGFYEQYF	TGTGCCAGCAGCCTCGTCGGCGGGGGTTTCTACGAGCAGTACTTC
.	.	TRBV4-1	TRBJ1-5	CASSQEPVINQPQHF	TGCGCCAGCAGCCAAGAGCCGGTTATTAATCAGCCCCAGCATTTT
.	.	TRBV11-3	TRBJ2-3	CASSLAGRDTQYF	TGTGCCAGCAGCTTAGCCGGTCGGGATACGCAGTATTTT
.	.	TRBV12-3/TRBV12-4	TRBJ1-1	CASSLVGGTEAFF	TGTGCCAGCAGTTTAGTAGGGGGCACTGAAGCTTTCTTT
.	.	TRBV5-1	TRBJ1-2	CASSLESAGLYGYTF	TGCGCCAGCAGCTTGGAATCAGCGGGGCTGTATGGCTACACCTTC
.	.	TRBV4-2	TRBJ1-2	CASSQGWGEDYGYTF	TGTGCCAGCAGCCAAGGGTGGGGGGAGGACTATGGCTACACCTTC
.	.	TRBV19	TRBJ1-2	CASKEDSMAF	TGTGCCAGTAAGGAGGACAGTATGGCCTTC
TRBD1	.	TRBV27	TRBJ1-1	CASSFSLQGMGEAFF	TGTGCCAGCAGTTTCTCGTTACAGGGGATGGGTGAAGCTTTCTTT
TRBD1	.	TRBV7-3	TRBJ1-1	CASSKDRLAEAFF	TGTGCCAGCAGCAAGGACAGGCTCGCTGAAGCTTTCTTT
.	.	TRBV3-1/TRBV3-2	TRBJ2-7	CASSSRALASYEQYF	TGTGCCAGCAGCTCCCGGGCCTTAGCGTCCTACGAGCAGTACTTC
TRBD1	once	TRBV6-5	TRBJ2-7	CASIPRGTGEQYF	TGTGCCAGCATTCCTAGGGGGACAGGCGAGCAGTACTTC
.	.	TRBV19	TRBJ1-2	CASSIVGGSNYGYTF	TGTGCCAGTAGTATTGTAGGGGGATCTAACTATGGCTACACCTTC
.	.	TRBV7-2	TRBJ1-5	CASSLVRLGMPQHF	TGTGCCAGCAGCTTAGTCCGCCTCGGGATGCCCCAGCATTTT
TRBD1	.	TRBV6-5	TRBJ2-7	CASSRDSYEQYF	TGTGCCAGCAGTCGGGACAGCTACGAGCAGTACTTC
.	few	TRBV2	TRBJ2-7	CASSALTGGSYEQYF	TGTGCCAGCAGTGCTTTGACAGGAGGCTCCTACGAGCAGTACTTC
TRBD1	.	TRBV19	TRBJ1-5	CASTGGTDSNQPQHF	TGTGCCAGTACCGGCGGGACAGATAGCAATCAGCCCCAGCATTTT
TRBD1	.	TRBV28	TRBJ1-5	CASIRARQGHQPQHF	TGTGCCAGCATAAGGGCCCGACAGGGGCATCAGCCCCAGCATTTT
TRBD1	.	TRBV25-1	TRBJ1-2	CASSGGTATTNYGYTF	TGTGCCAGCAGTGGGGGGACAGCTACAACTAACTATGGCTACACCTTC
.	.	TRBV11-2	TRBJ1-1	CASSRITRTVPTEAFF	TGTGCCAGCAGCCGGATAACTCGGACAGTACCCACTGAAGCTTTCTTT
.	.	TRBV25-1	TRBJ1-1	CASSDDRGTEAFF	TGTGCCAGCAGTGATGACCGGGGCACTGAAGCTTTCTTT
TRBD1	.	TRBV9	TRBJ2-3	CASSAKPRGRSTDTQYF	TGTGCCAGCAGCGCCAAACCAAGGGGGCGCAGCACAGATACGCAGTATTTT
TRBD1	.	TRBV4-1	TRBJ1-4	CASSVRTGGEKLFF	TGCGCCAGCAGCGTTCGGACAGGTGGAGAAAAACTGTTTTTT
.	.	TRBV7-8	TRBJ2-5	CASSLMWAGAYQETQYF	TGTGCCAGCAGCCTGATGTGGGCAGGGGCGTACCAAGAGACCCAGTACTTC
TRBD1	few	TRBV5-1	TRBJ1-1	CASSLELPGTGGTEAFF	TGCGCCAGCAGCTTGGAACTTCCCGGGACAGGGGGCACTGAAGCTTTCTTT
TRBD1	.	TRBV7-9	TRBJ1-4	CASSLGQVNEKLFF	TGTGCCAGCAGCCTGGGACAGGTGAATGAAAAACTGTTTTTT
.	once	TRBV18	TRBJ1-3	CASSHLNTPPSGNTIYF	TGTGCCAGCTCTCACCTTAATACACCGCCATCTGGAAACACCATATATTTT
.	.	TRBV7-8	TRBJ1-1	CASSSYLGGGTEAFF	TGTGCCAGCAGCTCTTACCTAGGAGGTGGTACTGAAGCTTTCTTT
TRBD1	.	TRBV7-2	TRBJ2-1	CASRDRDRGSYNEQFF	TGTGCCAGCAGAGACCGGGACAGGGGTTCCTACAATGAGCAGTTCTTC
.	.	TRBV10-2	TRBJ2-7	CASTSPGGPTYEQYF	TGCGCCAGCACATCCCCAGGAGGACCTACCTACGAGCAGTACTTC
.	once	TRBV29-1	TRBJ2-3	CSVVNGRVGTDTQYF	TGCAGCGTTGTTAACGGGAGAGTGGGCACAGATACGCAGTATTTT